These 28 T cell receptor beta chains originate from one sample sequenced in a study of blood T cell repertoires in COVID-19. Method: immunoSEQ multiplex PCR; TCRdb's copy keeps in-frame clones and lacks some. The sample contains tens of thousands of clones, more than 70% of which appear only once. Specimen: peripheral blood. These receptors all stem from an elderly woman with acute or convalescent COVID-19.

This clone was seen just once. Germline is not matched at one junction end, which may reflect a read error. This chain connects TRBV18 to TRBJ2-3; 8 bases are a match to TRBD2. This CDR3 is 14 amino acids long. Germline assignment: CDR1 KGHSH and CDR2 LQKENI. CDR3 sequence reads: CASSPQRGKDTQYF. DNA for the CDR3: TGTGCCAGCTCCCCACAGCGGGGGAAAGATACGCAGTATTTT.

This chain joins TRBV10-3 and TRBJ1-2; 7 nucleotides align to TRBD1. This CDR3 spans 13 amino acids. CDR1 is ENHRY and CDR2 is SYGVKD in the germline V gene. The junction had 5 bases not matched to a gene; V was cut back by 6 bases and J by 4 bases. The CDR3 here is CAISRAGGYGYTF. CDR3 sequence (DNA): TGTGCCATCAGCCGAGCAGGGGGCTATGGCTACACCTTC.

The chain has TRBV7-9 and TRBJ1-6; the match to TRBD1 covers 8 bases. From germline, CDR1 is SEHNR and CDR2 FQNEAQ (reference sequence). The CDR3 extends over 14 amino acids. Losses at the gene ends were 5 bases for V and 5 bases for J; bases not matched to a gene: 2. The CDR3 protein is CASSLTGDNSPLHF. The CDR3 DNA sequence: TGTGCCAGCAGCCTGACAGGGGATAATTCACCCCTCCACTTT.

The J gene is TRBJ1-1, the V gene TRBV19, with 7 nucleotides matching TRBD1. The junction had 5 bases not matched to a gene; V was cut back by 4 bases and J by 6 bases. This CDR3 has 13 amino acids. Germline CDR1 reads LNHDA; CDR2 reads SQIVND (reference sequence). CDR3 protein: CASSTTTGSEAFF. The CDR3 DNA sequence: TGTGCCAGTAGTACTACGACAGGGTCTGAAGCTTTCTTT.

V gene TRBV19 combines with J gene TRBJ2-5; 12 bases line up with TRBD2. After removal of 4 bases from V and 5 bases from J, the junction contained 14 bases not matched to a gene. CDR1 LNHDA and CDR2 SQIVND come from the germline V gene (reference sequence). The CDR3 is 18 amino acids. Here the CDR3 DNA reads TGTGCCAGTAGTACCCGAGCCACTAGCGGGAGGAGGGGCGAGACCCAGTACTTC. It encodes CASSTRATSGRRGETQYF.

The CDR3: CASSQTGGRETQYF. In nucleotides, the CDR3 is TGTGCCAGCAGCCAAACGGGGGGGCGTGAGACCCAGTACTTC. The chain employs TRBV3-1 (or the pseudogene TRBV3-2) and TRBJ2-5, with TRBD2 identical over 8 bases. Trimming at V came to 2 bases and at J to 5 bases, leaving 4 bases not matched to a gene. The germline V gene has CDR1 LGHDT and CDR2 YNNKEL (reference sequence). This CDR3 comprises 14 residues.

This clone was picked up one time. The J gene is TRBJ2-1, the V gene TRBV7-8; unclear D gene. The CDR3 totals 15 residues. V was shortened by 4 bases and J by 4 bases, with 14 bases between the two germline ends. The germline CDR1 and CDR2 sequences are SGHVS and FQNEAQ. The CDR3 nucleotides are TGTGCCAGCAGCTCAGACCGCGGCCGATACAATGAGCAGTTCTTC. Protein: CASSSDRGRYNEQFF.

This clone was seen just once. The rearrangement links TRBV7-2 to TRBJ2-5; maybe TRBD2 (6 bases). From germline, CDR1 is SGHTA and CDR2 FQGNSA. V was cut by 6 bases and J by 7 bases, with 18 bases left in between. This CDR3 spans 14 amino acids. This CDR3 is CASSLVTSTATQYF. The CDR3 DNA is TGTGCCAGCAGTCTCGTGACTAGTACTGCGACCCAGTACTTC.

The chain couples TRBV30 to TRBJ2-7; a weak D match, TRBD1 (5 bases). The CDR3 runs 11 residues. The germline gives CDR1 GTSNPN, CDR2 SVGIG (reference sequence). V was trimmed by 5 bases and J by 5 bases, leaving 10 bases between them. CDR3 sequence reads: CAWGRGDEQYF. Written as DNA, the CDR3 is TGTGCCTGGGGAAGGGGTGACGAGCAGTACTTC.

This sequence joins TRBV11-2 and TRBJ2-3; possible D gene TRBD2, 7 bases. V shed 6 bases and J shed 4 bases, with 14 bases lying between them. The CDR3 covers 14 residues. The germline V gene encodes CDR1 SGHAT and CDR2 FQNNGV. CDR3 protein: CASSSTGRADTQYF. Here the CDR3 DNA reads TGTGCCAGCAGTTCCACAGGGAGGGCAGATACGCAGTATTTT. Based on the CDR3 plus reference TRBV11-2 and TRBJ2-3, the full variable domain is EAGVAQSPRYKIIEKRQSVAFWCNPISGHATLYWYQQILGQGPKLLIQFQNNGVVDDSQLPKDRFSAERLKGVDSTLKIQPAKLEDSAVYLCASSSTGRADTQYFGPGTRLTVL.

The V and J genes are TRBV6-5 and TRBJ1-2, with a tentative D call TRBD1 (5 bases). Trimming took off 8 bases at V and 11 bases at J, with 21 bases between the two ends. The CDR3 covers 13 residues. The V gene's germline CDR1 is MNHEY and CDR2 SVGAGI. The CDR3 coding sequence is TGTGCCAGCGAGGACAATTCCCTGTGGCGGTACACCTTC. It specifies CASEDNSLWRYTF.

J is TRBJ1-5 and V is TRBV6-1, with TRBD1 as a possible D gene (5 bases). V lost 7 bases and J 7 bases, leaving 20 bases between the germline ends. The length of the CDR3 is 15 residues. Germline CDR1 is MNHNS and CDR2 is SASEGT. The CDR3 sequence: CASTAQQALGQPQHF. CDR3 nucleotide sequence: TGTGCCAGCACCGCCCAACAGGCTCTGGGGCAGCCCCAGCATTTT.

This clone occurred once. The V call is TRBV6-2 or TRBV6-3, the J call TRBJ2-7; 10 positions agree with TRBD1. CDR1 and CDR2 (germline): MNHEY, SVGEGT. Trimming at V came to 0 bases and at J to 3 bases, leaving 8 bases not matched to a gene. CDR3 length: 17 residues. As DNA, the CDR3 is TGTGCCAGCAGTTACTCACCGGGGACAGGGGAACTCTACGAGCAGTACTTC. It codes for CASSYSPGTGELYEQYF.

In DNA form, the CDR3 reads TGTGCCAGCAGCTTAGGTGGGCATCCGGAGCAGTTCTTC. Protein: CASSLGGHPEQFF. The genes are TRBV7-2 and TRBJ2-1; unclear D gene. The V gene's germline CDR1 is SGHTA and CDR2 FQGNSA. V gave up 1 base and J gave up 10 bases, with 11 bases separating them. The CDR3 length is 13 residues.

The chain recombines TRBV15 with TRBJ1-2, with a possible D match to TRBD1 (6 bases). Trimming took 1 base from V and 8 from J, leaving 11 bases between them. Germline V gene lookup returns CDR1 LNHNV and CDR2 YYDKDF (reference sequence). There are 13 residues in the CDR3. CDR3 sequence reads: CATSRVGGEGYTF. The DNA of the CDR3 is TGTGCCACCAGCAGAGTAGGGGGTGAAGGCTACACCTTC.

This clone was detected only a few times. The chain is built from TRBV7-2 and TRBJ1-6; D remains unclear. V lost 5 bases, J lost 1 base, and 9 bases lay in between. The CDR3 runs 15 residues. CDR1 and CDR2 (germline): SGHTA, FQGNSA. The CDR3 is CASSPERSYNSPLHF. The CDR3 region has the DNA TGTGCCAGCAGCCCCGAACGGTCCTATAATTCACCCCTCCACTTT.

The table lists this clone with a few counts. The chain uses TRBV19 and TRBJ1-5; D perhaps matches TRBD1 (6 bases). Germline loops: CDR1 LNHDA, CDR2 SQIVND (reference sequence). This CDR3 is 13 amino acids long. V was pared by 6 bases and J by 5 bases, with 11 bases between. The CDR3 sequence is CASSDDRYQPQHF. The CDR3, as DNA: TGTGCCAGTAGCGACGACAGGTATCAGCCCCAGCATTTT.

The chain links TRBV5-1 to TRBJ2-2, with 9 bases that match TRBD1. CDR3 length: 15 amino acids. Germline CDR1 SGHRS, CDR2 YFSETQ. Trimming removed 0 bases from V and 8 bases from J; junction bases left unmatched: 5. CDR3 sequence (DNA): TGCGCCAGCAGCTTGGAGGGGACAGGGTCGGGGGAGCTGTTTTTT. It specifies CASSLEGTGSGELFF.

The chain uses TRBV11-2 and TRBJ2-5; 9 nucleotides agree with TRBD2. The V and J ends lost 5 bases and 5 bases, in that order; junction bases with no gene match: 6. This CDR3 has 14 amino acids. The germline gives CDR1 SGHAT, CDR2 FQNNGV. In DNA form, the CDR3 reads TGTGCCAGCAGCATTAGCGGGGGTAGGGAGACCCAGTACTTC. This sequence encodes CASSISGGRETQYF.

The CDR3 protein is CASSLKRLETQYF. The CDR3 DNA sequence: TGTGCCAGCAGCTTAAAGCGGTTGGAGACCCAGTACTTC. This rearrangement joins TRBV7-2 to TRBJ2-5; tentative D call: TRBD2 (5 bases). The CDR3 length is 13 residues. The germline V and J ends were trimmed by 2 bases and 5 bases, with 9 bases remaining between them. Germline CDR1 reads SGHTA; CDR2 reads FQGNSA.

V gene TRBV15 combines with J gene TRBJ2-1; 8 positions match TRBD1. The CDR3 consists of 15 residues. V trimming: 3 bases; J trimming: 0 bases; junction bases outside the gene matches: 1. Germline V gene data show CDR1 as LNHNV and CDR2 as YYDKDF (reference sequence). CDR3 protein: CATSRDRDSYNEQFF. CDR3 DNA: TGTGCCACCAGCAGGGACAGGGACTCCTACAATGAGCAGTTCTTC.

J is TRBJ2-7 and V is TRBV6-5; perhaps TRBD2 as D (5 bases). CDR1 is MNHEY and CDR2 is SVGAGI in the germline V gene. Trimming took 2 bases from V and 0 from J, leaving 11 bases between them. The CDR3 is 15 amino acids. This CDR3 is CASSYITGSSYEQYF. In DNA form, the CDR3 reads TGTGCCAGCAGTTACATAACTGGGAGCTCCTACGAGCAGTACTTC.

The gene calls are TRBV9 and TRBJ2-5; 9 nucleotides align to TRBD2. CDR1 is SGDLS and CDR2 is YYNGEE in the germline V gene. The CDR3 is 16 amino acids. The junction had 8 bases not matched to a gene; V was cut back by 4 bases and J by 1 base. The CDR3 coding sequence is TGTGCCAGCAGCTTCGTGGCTAGCGGGGCCCAAGAGACCCAGTACTTC. Its protein is CASSFVASGAQETQYF.

This chain links TRBV5-1 with TRBJ1-2, with 9 bases matching TRBD1. The ends lost 1 base at V and 8 bases at J; junction bases unmatched: 12. This CDR3 has 16 amino acids. Looked up from germline, CDR1 is SGHRS and CDR2 is YFSETQ. The CDR3 loop is CASSLTGGAVSRGYTF. CDR3 nucleotides: TGCGCCAGCAGCTTGACAGGGGGCGCGGTTAGTCGGGGCTACACCTTC.

The V gene is TRBV5-1, the J gene TRBJ2-1; D gene uncertain. Deletions cut 5 bases from V and 3 bases from J, with 15 bases between. CDR3 length: 15 amino acids. CDR1 is SGHRS, CDR2 YFSETQ, per germline. CDR3 sequence reads: CASSFWAGLYNEQFF. The CDR3 region has the DNA TGCGCCAGCAGTTTTTGGGCCGGCCTCTACAATGAGCAGTTCTTC.

The CDR3, as DNA: TGTGCCTCGAGGGGCAGGGGAAGGGTCATGAACACTGAAGCTTTCTTT. As protein: CASRGRGRVMNTEAFF. V and J are TRBV27 and TRBJ1-1; perhaps TRBD1 as D (6 bases). The ends were cut back, 11 bases at V and 0 bases at J, with 22 bases in the middle. CDR3 length: 16 residues. CDR1 and CDR2 from the germline V gene are MNHEY and SMNVEV (reference sequence).

This clone appeared a single time. This chain links TRBV18 with TRBJ2-7, with a tentative D call TRBD1 (5 bases). Germline V gives CDR1 KGHSH, CDR2 LQKENI. The CDR3 covers 14 residues. V shed 0 bases and J shed 2 bases, with 8 bases lying between them. This CDR3 reads CASSPPSRAYEQYF. Written as DNA, the CDR3 is TGTGCCAGCTCACCACCCTCCAGGGCCTACGAGCAGTACTTC.

The rearrangement joins TRBV5-1 to TRBJ1-4; no clear D gene. The CDR3 length is 15 residues. The germline V gene encodes CDR1 SGHRS and CDR2 YFSETQ. V lost 4 bases to trimming and J lost 8 bases, with 18 bases between them. CDR3 DNA sequence: TGCGCCAGCAGCCCCCCCGGTCGGGAAGGGGAAAAACTGTTTTTT. This encodes CASSPPGREGEKLFF.